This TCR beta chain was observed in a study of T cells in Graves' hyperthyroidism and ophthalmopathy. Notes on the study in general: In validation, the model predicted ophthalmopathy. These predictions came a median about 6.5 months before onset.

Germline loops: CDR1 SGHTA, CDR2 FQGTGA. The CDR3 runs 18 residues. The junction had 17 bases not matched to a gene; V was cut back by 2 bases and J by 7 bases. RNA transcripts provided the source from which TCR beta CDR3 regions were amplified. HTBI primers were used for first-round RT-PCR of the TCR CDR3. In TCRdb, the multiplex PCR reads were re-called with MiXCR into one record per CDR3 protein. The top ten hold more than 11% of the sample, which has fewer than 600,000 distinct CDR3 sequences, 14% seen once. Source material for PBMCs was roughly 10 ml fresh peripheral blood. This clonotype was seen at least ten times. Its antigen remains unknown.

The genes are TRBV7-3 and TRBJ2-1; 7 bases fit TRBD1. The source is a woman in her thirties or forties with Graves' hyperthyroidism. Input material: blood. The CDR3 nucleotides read TGTGCCAGCAGCTTATATCGAGTCGGCGTGGGACAGATAAATGAGCAGTTCTTC. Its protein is CASSLYRVGVGQINEQFF.